This T cell receptor beta chain was identified in a study of shared clonotypes between healthy human individuals. General study findings and limits: Sampling used blood alone; tissue repertoires probably differ. It was anticipated that sequencing depth would influence how many clonotypes donors shared.

The CDR3 totals 14 residues. Germline V gene data show CDR1 as LNHNV and CDR2 as YYDKDF (reference sequence). J lost 1 base, V lost 5 bases, and 2 bases had no gene match. On this clone itself: Its antigen is not identified.

Among the unsorted PBMC samples, replicate PCRs used around 300 ng DNA, 31,000 or so T cell genomes. Sequencing was performed on unsorted PBMC DNA using ten immunoSEQ deep assay plates. Measured with immunoSEQ multiplex PCR; TCRdb has only the in-frame clones, and not every one. The data hold roughly 490,000 clones, with approximately 80% observed a single time. The rearrangement links TRBV15 to TRBJ2-7, with TRBD1 matching over 10 bases. This clonotype was sampled from a woman between 35 and 50 years old in good health. Some clones in this sample may be carry-over from other donors' samples. Sequenced material: PBMCs. In nucleotides, the CDR3 is TGTGCCACCAGCGTGGGACAGGGGTCCTACGAGCAGTACTTC. Its protein product is CATSVGQGSYEQYF.